The source of this TCR beta chain is a study of molecular identifiers for immune sequencing clone quantification. Whole-study results and caveats: Clones of above 20 RNA copies carried over 98% of effector molecules; in naive cells they carried under 1%.

Each library that profiled naive CD8 cells came from around 20,000 to 1,000,000 sorted cells with 10%, 30% or 50% RNA. This CDR3 has 12 amino acids. CDR1 is PRHDT, CDR2 FYEKMQ, per germline (reference sequence). Previously described methods with listed TCR primers produced the bulk TCR libraries. TCRdb re-derived calls from the PCR reads in MiXCR, one entry per CDR3 protein. The table has about 40,000 distinct CDR3 sequences, 24% seen once; the top ten hold 0.98%. This clonotype came up a few times. No antigen is known for it. This could be a read error, since a much larger clone is one nucleotide away.

The chain is built from TRBV13 and TRBJ2-7; D is unclear. The receptor was isolated from a human donor in good health. Some libraries in this study had Jurkat cell RNA spiked in. The sample comprised naive CD8+ T cells from blood, with Jurkat cell RNA spiked in. Subset denoted: FACS-sorted CD8+CD4-CCR7+CD45RA+ naive T cells. Here the CDR3 reads CACSLIAYEQYF. Here the CDR3 DNA reads TGTGCCTGCAGCTTGATAGCCTACGAGCAGTACTTC.